This TCR beta chain is from a study of shared clonotypes between healthy human individuals. Trimming removed 1 base at V and 9 bases at J, with 13 bases between. The CDR3 is 14 residues long. CDR1 is SGHAT and CDR2 is FQDESV in the germline V gene (reference sequence). It was into CD45RA+ naive and CD45RA-negative memory subsets that the CD4+ cells were split. Original analysis: Junction-only immunoSEQ data arrived without quality scores, meaning filtering differed. Data came from immunoSEQ multiplex PCR; TCRdb stores just in-frame clones and leaves some out. V and J calls and clone size come straight from that table; D and trimming were deduced from the DNA. The sample yields 1.6 million or so clones, 98% to 99% seen once.

The rearrangement uses TRBV11-1 and TRBJ2-1, with D uncertain. Sequencing used naive CD4+ T cells sorted from blood. Subset in this sample: CD45RA+ positively selected. The TCR originated in a man aged 30-40 years in good health. The CDR3 region is CASSLVRSQPEQFF. DNA of the CDR3: TGTGCCAGCAGCTTAGTGCGGTCCCAACCTGAGCAGTTCTTC.